Below are 30 T cell receptor beta chains sequenced from a single sample in a study of cytomegalovirus exposure and HLA in healthy donors. Sequencing was performed with immunoSEQ multiplex PCR; in TCRdb, only in-frame clones are kept and a portion is missing. The table has around 110,000 clones, 88% seen once. The sample comprised PBMCs. These receptor sequences come from a woman aged 18-30 years in good health and CMV-seropositive.

V gene TRBV5-1 combines with J gene TRBJ2-2; TRBD2 matches at 8 bases. Germline V gene sequence: CDR1 SGHRS, CDR2 YFSETQ. CDR3 size: 15 residues. Trimming at V came to 4 bases and at J to 1 base, leaving 3 bases not matched to a gene. CDR3 loop: CASSRSGGNTGELFF. CDR3 coding DNA: TGCGCCAGCAGCAGGAGCGGGGGGAACACCGGGGAGCTGTTTTTT.

The chain couples TRBV2 to TRBJ1-5, with D possibly matching TRBD1 (6 bases). Looked up from germline, CDR1 is SNHLY and CDR2 is FYNNEI. The CDR3 consists of 14 residues. Trimming took 10 bases from V and 6 from J, leaving 19 bases between them. Written as DNA, the CDR3 is TGTGCCACCAGGCCAGCGGGGGCGGCTCAGCCCCAGCATTTT. Residues: CATRPAGAAQPQHF.

The chain has TRBV18 and TRBJ2-1; 9 bases match TRBD1. Per germline, CDR1 KGHSH and CDR2 LQKENI. The trim removed 4 bases at V and 0 bases at J, leaving 4 bases unmatched. The CDR3 totals 16 residues. The CDR3 is CASSLPGQGSYNEQFF. CDR3 sequence (DNA): TGTGCCAGCTCACTACCGGGACAGGGCTCCTACAATGAGCAGTTCTTC.

The chain combines TRBV7-2 with TRBJ1-1; D not resolved. The CDR3 runs to 13 residues. V was cut by 5 bases and J by 4 bases, with 11 bases left in between. The germline V gene encodes CDR1 SGHTA and CDR2 FQGNSA. The chain's CDR3 is CASSRSGVTEAFF. The DNA of the CDR3 is TGTGCCAGCAGCCGGTCCGGGGTCACTGAAGCTTTCTTT. The entire variable domain, with the rest obtained from reference TRBV7-2 and TRBJ1-1, is as follows: GAGVSQSPSNKVTEKGKDVELRCDPISGHTALYWYRQSLGQGLEFLIYFQGNSAPDKSGLPSDRFSAERTGGSVSTLTIQRTQQEDSAVYLCASSRSGVTEAFFGQGTRLTVV.

CDR3 sequence (DNA): TGTGCCAGCAGCTCTCGACAGGAGCGGTCCTACAATGAGCAGTTCTTC. As protein: CASSSRQERSYNEQFF. The V gene is TRBV11-3, the J gene TRBJ2-1; the D gene is possibly TRBD1 (6 bases). Deletions cut 4 bases from V and 1 base from J, with 14 bases between. CDR1 and CDR2 from the germline V gene are SGHNT and YENEEA. This CDR3 region has 16 residues. Full variable domain (missing parts from reference TRBV11-3 and TRBJ2-1): EAGVVQSPRYKIIEKKQPVAFWCNPISGHNTLYWYLQNLGQGPELLIRYENEEAVDDSQLPKDRFSAERLKGVDSTLKIQPAELGDSAVYLCASSSRQERSYNEQFFGPGTRLTVL.

The chain recombines TRBV4-1 with TRBJ2-7; 9 nucleotides line up with TRBD2. V shed 4 bases, J shed 5 bases, and the junction held 9 bases outside the gene matches. CDR1 is MGHRA, CDR2 YSYEKL, per germline. The CDR3 has 15 amino acids. CDR3 loop: CASSRGLASGDEQYV. CDR3 DNA: TGCGCCAGCAGCCGAGGCTTGGCTAGCGGGGACGAGCAGTACGTC.

This chain joins TRBV7-4 and TRBJ1-6; D is unresolved. V shed 5 bases and J shed 0 bases, with 20 bases lying between them. The CDR3 contains 19 residues. Germline CDR1 reads SGHVT; CDR2 reads SQSDAQ. CDR3 protein: CASSLDRCPNGSYNSPLHF. The CDR3 DNA reads as TGTGCCAGCAGCCTCGATAGATGCCCCAACGGCTCCTATAATTCACCCCTCCACTTT.

This rearrangement joins TRBV28 to TRBJ2-5; 7 nucleotides align to TRBD1. V dropped 3 bases and J dropped 6; count of bases not matched to a gene: 7. The length of the CDR3 is 14 residues. Germline V CDR1 and CDR2: MDHEN, SYDVKM. Here the CDR3 DNA reads TGTGCCAGCAGTTTGGAAGGGGGCGTGAAGACCCAGTACTTC. Its translation: CASSLEGGVKTQYF.

This chain connects TRBV5-1 to TRBJ2-2, with 14 nucleotides matching TRBD2. The length of the CDR3 is 17 residues. J gave up 7 bases and V 4 bases, and 9 bases lay outside the gene matches. Germline CDR1 SGHRS, CDR2 YFSETQ. CDR3 DNA sequence: TGCGCCAGCAGCCTTGGACTAGCGGGGGGCCAGAGCGGGGAGCTGTTTTTT. Translated, it gives CASSLGLAGGQSGELFF.

V usage is TRBV28 and J usage is TRBJ2-7; the match to TRBD2 covers 12 bases. The ends lost 6 bases at V and 0 bases at J; junction bases unmatched: 3. Germline V gives CDR1 MDHEN, CDR2 SYDVKM. CDR3 length equals 15 residues. The chain's CDR3 is CASRGGLAGSYEQYF. In DNA, the CDR3 is TGTGCCAGCAGGGGGGGACTAGCGGGCTCCTACGAGCAGTACTTC.

This clone was detected a few times. V and J are TRBV5-4 and TRBJ1-2; 7 nucleotides agree with TRBD1. J was trimmed by 6 bases and V by 4 bases; bases with no gene match: 3. Germline V lookup: CDR1 SGHNT, CDR2 YYREEE (reference sequence). The CDR3 has 12 residues. The CDR3 loop is CASSLDRDGYTF. The CDR3 DNA sequence: TGTGCCAGCAGCCTCGACAGGGATGGCTACACCTTC.

This chain uses TRBV28 with TRBJ2-5; no clear D gene. The CDR3 covers 14 residues. V gave up 7 bases and J gave up 2 bases, with 14 bases separating them. CDR1 is MDHEN and CDR2 is SYDVKM in the germline V gene. The CDR3 DNA reads as TGTGCCAGCATGGGCCCCATCTCTCAAGAGACCCAGTACTTC. Residues: CASMGPISQETQYF.

The chain is built from TRBV23-1 and TRBJ2-5; the D gene is possibly TRBD2 (5 bases). TRBV23-1 is marked as an open reading frame, function uncertain. V lost 7 bases to trimming and J lost 5 bases, with 11 bases between them. CDR3 size: 12 residues. The CDR3 DNA reads TGCGCCAGCAAGTCGGGGTGGGAGACCCAGTACTTC. Its translation: CASKSGWETQYF.

The CDR3 DNA reads TGTGCCAGCAGCTTGTTAGAGGGTACACGCTCGAGCTCCTACAATGAGCAGTTCTTC. Protein product: CASSLLEGTRSSSYNEQFF. The chain joins TRBV5-6 to TRBJ2-1, with D possibly being TRBD2 (5 bases). V lost 1 base and J 0 bases, leaving 20 bases between the germline ends. Germline CDR1 reads SGHDT; CDR2 reads YYEEEE. The CDR3 totals 19 residues.

The rearrangement uses TRBV15 and TRBJ1-1; possibly TRBD1 for D (5 bases). Germline V gene data show CDR1 as LNHNV and CDR2 as YYDKDF (reference sequence). Trimming shortened V by 6 bases and J by 0 bases, and 23 bases separated the two germline ends. This CDR3 spans 18 amino acids. CDR3 bases: TGTGCCACCAGAAAACCGAGGGACTTTCGTTCGATGAACACTGAAGCTTTCTTT. Encoded protein: CATRKPRDFRSMNTEAFF.

The rearrangement links TRBV6-1 to TRBJ1-6, with a tentative D call TRBD1 (5 bases). The germline V gene has CDR1 MNHNS and CDR2 SASEGT. The germline V and J ends were trimmed by 3 bases and 2 bases, with 11 bases remaining between them. The CDR3 spans 16 residues. The CDR3, as DNA: TGTGCCAGCAGTGAGCAGGGTTACACCTATAATTCACCCCTCCACTTT. Protein product: CASSEQGYTYNSPLHF.

The rearrangement joins TRBV10-1 to TRBJ2-3; D not resolved. V shed 0 bases and J shed 6 bases, with 7 bases lying between them. The CDR3 contains 13 residues. The V gene's germline CDR1 is WNHNN and CDR2 SYGVQD (reference sequence). CDR3 in DNA: TGCGCCAGCAGTGAGTCGACCAGGGATACGCAGTATTTT. Protein sequence: CASSESTRDTQYF.

The chain is built from TRBV29-1 and TRBJ2-5, with D maybe TRBD2 (6 bases). CDR3 length: 16 amino acids. In germline, CDR1 is SQVTM, CDR2 ANQGSEA. The V end was cut by 2 bases, the J end by 3 bases, with 19 bases between. The CDR3 reads CSVELLGGLPEETQYF. The CDR3 DNA follows: TGCAGCGTTGAACTCCTGGGGGGTTTGCCGGAAGAGACCCAGTACTTC.

The rearrangement uses TRBV6-6 and TRBJ1-1, with 10 positions matching TRBD1. The V gene end was trimmed by 10 bases and the J gene end by 0 bases; junction bases not matched to a gene: 11. Germline V gene data show CDR1 as MNHNY and CDR2 as SVGAGI (reference sequence). CDR3 length: 16 amino acids. CDR3 sequence reads: CAIPQAGQGMNTEAFF. The CDR3 coding sequence is TGTGCCATCCCTCAAGCGGGACAGGGGATGAACACTGAAGCTTTCTTT.

The gene calls are TRBV4-1 and TRBJ1-5; tentative D call: TRBD1 (5 bases). The CDR3 is 15 residues long. V lost 3 bases and J lost 6, with 15 bases in between. Looked up from germline, CDR1 is MGHRA and CDR2 is YSYEKL. CDR3 protein: CASSHLGQEIQPQHF. CDR3 DNA sequence: TGCGCCAGCAGCCACCTTGGACAAGAGATTCAGCCCCAGCATTTT.

The genes are TRBV6-1 and TRBJ1-1; D might be TRBD1 (5 bases). In germline, CDR1 is MNHNS, CDR2 SASEGT. The CDR3 covers 13 residues. Trimming pared 5 bases from V and 1 base from J, leaving 8 bases between. The CDR3 DNA sequence: TGTGCCAGCAGTTTGGGGGGGAACACTGAAGCTTTCTTT. Protein product: CASSLGGNTEAFF.

The chain joins TRBV29-1 to TRBJ1-1, with D unresolved. The CDR3 spans 13 residues. The germline V and J ends were trimmed by 2 bases and 1 base, with 8 bases remaining between them. The germline gives CDR1 SQVTM, CDR2 ANQGSEA. DNA of the CDR3: TGCAGCGTTGAACCCTACGGGAACACTGAAGCTTTCTTT. Protein: CSVEPYGNTEAFF.

The gene calls are TRBV27 and TRBJ2-3; 11 bases line up with TRBD2. Germline CDR1 MNHEY, CDR2 SMNVEV (reference sequence). With 5 bases clipped from V and 0 bases from J, the junction kept 4 bases outside the gene matches. The CDR3 is made up of 16 amino acids. Here the CDR3 DNA reads TGTGCCAGCAGTCCGACTAGCGGGGTGAGCACAGATACGCAGTATTTT. Its translation: CASSPTSGVSTDTQYF.

The V and J genes are TRBV4-3 and TRBJ1-4; D might be TRBD1 (6 bases). Germline CDR1 LGHNA, CDR2 YSLEER. CDR3 length equals 17 residues. V shed 0 bases and J shed 5 bases, with 16 bases lying between them. The CDR3 region is CASSQDGGGRENEKLFF. Here the CDR3 DNA reads TGCGCCAGCAGCCAAGATGGGGGGGGCAGGGAAAATGAAAAACTGTTTTTT.

The chain links TRBV9 to TRBJ2-1, with D maybe TRBD1 (6 bases). V was shortened by 4 bases and J by 0 bases, with 11 bases between the two germline ends. The germline CDR1 and CDR2 sequences are SGDLS and YYNGEE. The CDR3 is 15 amino acids. CDR3 in DNA: TGTGCCAGCAGCTCAGGGGTAGGCTCCTACAATGAGCAGTTCTTC. Residues: CASSSGVGSYNEQFF.

A single count supports this clone. This chain joins TRBV28 and TRBJ2-2, with 7 bases lining up with TRBD1. This CDR3 comprises 18 residues. CDR1 is MDHEN and CDR2 is SYDVKM in the germline V gene. V trimming: 5 bases; J trimming: 1 base; junction bases outside the gene matches: 13. DNA for the CDR3: TGTGCCAGCAGTCGACAGGGATGGACGCTGGGGAACACCGGGGAGCTGTTTTTT. Translation: CASSRQGWTLGNTGELFF.

The chain couples TRBV6-6 to TRBJ1-4, with D perhaps TRBD1 (5 bases). This CDR3 spans 16 amino acids. The V end lost 6 bases, the J end lost 5 bases, and 19 bases lay between the germline ends. CDR1 and CDR2 (germline): MNHNY, SVGAGI (reference sequence). In DNA, the CDR3 is TGTGCCAGCAGCCGGGGGGTAGGCCCCCCGAATGAAAAACTGTTTTTT. It yields the protein CASSRGVGPPNEKLFF.

This clone turned up a few times. The chain carries TRBV11-2 and TRBJ1-6; 10 bases fit TRBD1. Trimming cost V 4 bases and J 7 bases; bases outside gene matches: 7. This CDR3 comprises 16 residues. The V gene's germline CDR1 is SGHAT and CDR2 FQNNGV. DNA for the CDR3: TGTGCCAGCAGCTACATGGACAGGGGGTTAAATTCACCCCTCCACTTT. Translation gives CASSYMDRGLNSPLHF. Full variable domain (outside the CDR3, taken from reference TRBV11-2 and TRBJ1-6): EAGVAQSPRYKIIEKRQSVAFWCNPISGHATLYWYQQILGQGPKLLIQFQNNGVVDDSQLPKDRFSAERLKGVDSTLKIQPAKLEDSAVYLCASSYMDRGLNSPLHFGNGTRLTVT.

Here the CDR3 reads CASSLGFVAGITGELFF. The CDR3 region has the DNA TGTGCCAGCAGCTTAGGATTTGTAGCGGGGATCACCGGGGAGCTGTTTTTT. The chain carries TRBV11-3 and TRBJ2-2, with 8 bases matching TRBD2. The CDR3 consists of 17 residues. Germline loops: CDR1 SGHNT, CDR2 YENEEA. The V gene end was trimmed by 1 base and the J gene end by 4 bases; junction bases not matched to a gene: 8.

The chain combines TRBV20-1 with TRBJ2-3; D call uncertain. CDR1 and CDR2 (germline): DFQATT, SNEGSKA (reference sequence). This CDR3 has 11 residues. V dropped 5 bases and J dropped 6 bases, with 9 bases sitting between them. Here the CDR3 DNA reads TGCAGTGCTGTCCAGTTGGATACGCAGTATTTT. Its translation is CSAVQLDTQYF.